These 2 T cell receptor beta chains were sequenced from one sample in a study of T cells in Graves' hyperthyroidism and ophthalmopathy. From RNA transcripts, TCR beta CDR3 regions were amplified. Researchers ran a first-round RT-PCR on the TCR CDR3 using the HTBI primer set. TCRdb reprocessed the multiplex PCR reads via MiXCR and lists one record per CDR3 protein. Here the sample spans about 350,000 distinct CDR3 sequences, around 18% being singletons. Specimen: blood. These receptors were obtained from a woman between 40 and 55 years old with Graves' ophthalmopathy.

Ten or more counts support this clonotype. The rearrangement links TRBV6-1 to TRBJ2-5; the D is unclear. The germline gives CDR1 MNHNS, CDR2 SASEGT. The V end was cut by 3 bases, the J end by 1 base, with 9 bases between. This CDR3 region has 14 residues. The CDR3 spells CASSESLVQETQYF. The CDR3 DNA reads TGTGCCAGCAGTGAGAGTCTGGTCCAAGAGACCCAGTACTTC.

This clonotype was counted many times. The rearrangement joins TRBV6-2 or TRBV6-3 to TRBJ2-2, with 9 bases matching TRBD2. The CDR3 sequence is 16 residues long. V lost 6 bases to trimming and J lost 3 bases; unmatched junction nucleotides: 8. CDR1 is MNHEY and CDR2 is SVGEGT in the germline V gene. The chain's CDR3 is CASRRPSGADTGELFF. Written as DNA, the CDR3 is TGTGCCAGCAGGAGACCTAGCGGGGCCGACACCGGGGAGCTGTTTTTT.